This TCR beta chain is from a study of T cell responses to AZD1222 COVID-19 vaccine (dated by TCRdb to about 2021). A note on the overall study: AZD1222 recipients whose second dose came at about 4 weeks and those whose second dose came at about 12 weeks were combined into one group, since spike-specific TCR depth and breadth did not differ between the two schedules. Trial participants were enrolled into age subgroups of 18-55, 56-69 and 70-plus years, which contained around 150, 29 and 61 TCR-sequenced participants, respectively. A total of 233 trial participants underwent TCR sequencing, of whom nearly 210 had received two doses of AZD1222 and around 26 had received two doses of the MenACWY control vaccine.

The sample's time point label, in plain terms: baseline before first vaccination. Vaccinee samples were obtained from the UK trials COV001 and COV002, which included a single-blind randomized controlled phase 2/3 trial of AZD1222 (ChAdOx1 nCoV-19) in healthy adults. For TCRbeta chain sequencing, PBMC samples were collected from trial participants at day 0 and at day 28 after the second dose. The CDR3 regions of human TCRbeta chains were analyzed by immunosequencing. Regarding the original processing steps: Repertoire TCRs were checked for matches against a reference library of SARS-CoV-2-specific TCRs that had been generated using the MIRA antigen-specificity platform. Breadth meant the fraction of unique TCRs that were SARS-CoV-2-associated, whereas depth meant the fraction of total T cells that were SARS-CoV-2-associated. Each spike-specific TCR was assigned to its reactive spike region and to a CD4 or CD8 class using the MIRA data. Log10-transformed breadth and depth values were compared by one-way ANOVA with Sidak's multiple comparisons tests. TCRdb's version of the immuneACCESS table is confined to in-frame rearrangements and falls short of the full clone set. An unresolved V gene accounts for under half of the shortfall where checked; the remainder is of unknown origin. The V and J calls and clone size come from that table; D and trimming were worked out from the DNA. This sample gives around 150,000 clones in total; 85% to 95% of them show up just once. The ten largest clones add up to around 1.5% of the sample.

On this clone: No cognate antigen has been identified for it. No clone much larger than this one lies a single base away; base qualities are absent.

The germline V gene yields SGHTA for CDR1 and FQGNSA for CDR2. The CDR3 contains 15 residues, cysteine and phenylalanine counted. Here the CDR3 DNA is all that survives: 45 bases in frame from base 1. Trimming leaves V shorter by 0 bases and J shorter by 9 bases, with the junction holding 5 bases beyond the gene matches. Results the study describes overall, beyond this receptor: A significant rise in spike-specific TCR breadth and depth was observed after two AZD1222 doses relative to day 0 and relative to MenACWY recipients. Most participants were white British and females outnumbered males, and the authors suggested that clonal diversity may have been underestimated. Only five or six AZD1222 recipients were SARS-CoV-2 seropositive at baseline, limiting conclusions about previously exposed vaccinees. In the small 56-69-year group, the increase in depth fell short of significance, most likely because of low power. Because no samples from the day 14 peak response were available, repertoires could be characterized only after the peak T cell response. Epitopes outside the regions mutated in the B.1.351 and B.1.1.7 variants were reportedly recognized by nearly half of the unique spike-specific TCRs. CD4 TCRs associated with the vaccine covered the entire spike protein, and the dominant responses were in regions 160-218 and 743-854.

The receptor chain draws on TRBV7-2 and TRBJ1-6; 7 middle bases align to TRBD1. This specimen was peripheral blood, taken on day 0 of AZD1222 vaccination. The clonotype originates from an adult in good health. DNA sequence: TGTGCCAGCAGCTTAGCGAGGGGGCGAGGTTCACCCCTCCACTTT. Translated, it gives CASSLARGRGSPLHF.